A selection of T cell receptor beta chains follows, all from one sample in a study of blood T cell repertoires in COVID-19. Sequencing used immunoSEQ multiplex PCR; TCRdb keeps in-frame clones, though not all of them. The sample lists approximately 200,000 clones; about 85% were seen once. Sample: peripheral blood. The receptors stem from a woman aged 40 to 50 with COVID-19, enrolled during active disease. The CDR3 runs from the conserved cysteine through the conserved F or W. D genes are given only for firm matches. Rows may omit the clone size; those that give it use once, few, many or a size class.

TGTGCCAGCAGCGTAAACCCCGGACTGCCAGATACGCAGTATTTT	CASSVNPGLPDTQYF	-	TRBV7-2	TRBJ2-3	-
TGTGCCAGCTCACTCAGGACAGGGTCGGACTATGGCTACACCTTC	CASSLRTGSDYGYTF	TRBD1	TRBV18	TRBJ1-2	-
TGTGCCTGGAGTGCCGGGACAGGGAATGAAAAACTGTTTTTT	CAWSAGTGNEKLFF	TRBD1	TRBV30	TRBJ1-4	many
TGTGCCAGCAGCTTGGACCCACAGGGGTCCGGCTCTGGGGCCAACGTCCTGACTTTC	CASSLDPQGSGSGANVLTF	TRBD1	TRBV5-5	TRBJ2-6	-
TGCGCCAGCAGCTTGGTGGACAGAGCCTCCTACAATGAGCAGTTCTTC	CASSLVDRASYNEQFF	-	TRBV5-1	TRBJ2-1	-
TGTGCCAGCAGCAAAGGACAGGGGGATTCACCCCTCCACTTT	CASSKGQGDSPLHF	TRBD1	TRBV7-2	TRBJ1-6	-
TGTGCCAGCAGCCCCTCGGGTCCCTACAATGAGCAGTTCTTC	CASSPSGPYNEQFF	-	TRBV6-6	TRBJ2-1	-
TGCGCCAGCAGCTTAACAGGCACCGGGGAGCTGTTTTTT	CASSLTGTGELFF	-	TRBV5-1	TRBJ2-2	few
TGTGCCAGCAAGGCAGGGGATTTCTGGGAGCAGTACTTC	CASKAGDFWEQYF	-	TRBV6-5	TRBJ2-7	-
TGTGCCAGCGGGACTTACACAGATACGCAGTATTTT	CASGTYTDTQYF	-	TRBV7-2	TRBJ2-3	-
TGTGCCAGCTCACTCGGGACAGGCAATCAGCCCCAGCATTTT	CASSLGTGNQPQHF	TRBD1	TRBV18	TRBJ1-5	many
TGTGCCACCAGTGAGGGCGGAGGCTATGGCTACACCTTC	CATSEGGGYGYTF	-	TRBV24-1	TRBJ1-2	few
TGTGCCTGGAGTTCTTCTCTCCTACTCCACTTT	CAWSSSLLLHF	-	TRBV30	TRBJ1-6	once
TGTGCCAGCAGTTTATCTGGGACAGGGCAAAGGGAGCAGTACTTC	CASSLSGTGQREQYF	TRBD1	TRBV28	TRBJ2-7	once
TGTGCCAGCAGCTCTATAGCGGGGGGCTCAGATACGCAGTATTTT	CASSSIAGGSDTQYF	TRBD2	TRBV7-3	TRBJ2-3	-
TGTGCCAGCAGCTTAGGGAGGGGACCCACTGAAGCTTTCTTT	CASSLGRGPTEAFF	-	TRBV7-2	TRBJ1-1	-
TGTGCCAGCAGCTTAGGCTTGACAGGGGTAGGCTACACCTTC	CASSLGLTGVGYTF	TRBD1	TRBV11-2	TRBJ1-2	-
TGTGCCAGCAGTTACGCGACGGGGGGGTCTATCTATGGCTACACCTTC	CASSYATGGSIYGYTF	-	TRBV6-6	TRBJ1-2	-
TGTGCCAGCAGTTACCGGACAGGAATCGGGGGCAATGAGCAGTTCTTC	CASSYRTGIGGNEQFF	-	TRBV6-2/TRBV6-3	TRBJ2-1	-
TGTGCCAGCAGCACACAGGGAGACACTGAAGCTTTCTTT	CASSTQGDTEAFF	-	TRBV7-6	TRBJ1-1	-
TGCGCCAGCGCGGGACTAGCGGGCTCTGGGGACGAGCAGTACTTC	CASAGLAGSGDEQYF	TRBD2	TRBV4-1	TRBJ2-7	-
TGCGCCAGCAGGGGATGGGAGATGAACACTGAAGCTTTCTTT	CASRGWEMNTEAFF	-	TRBV5-1	TRBJ1-1	few
TGTGCCAGCAGCCCCGGGACAGGGCTCTATCTGCGAGAGACCCAGTACTTC	CASSPGTGLYLRETQYF	TRBD1	TRBV7-7	TRBJ2-5	-
TGTGCCAGCAGCCAAAGGAGGGGAGGGAGCACCGGGGAGCTGTTTTTT	CASSQRRGGSTGELFF	TRBD2	TRBV4-2	TRBJ2-2	-
TGTGCCAGCAGTAAGGCAGGCAAAGACGAGCAGTACTTC	CASSKAGKDEQYF	-	TRBV2	TRBJ2-7	few
TGTGCCAGCTCACCCTCCGATACGCAGTATTTT	CASSPSDTQYF	-	TRBV18	TRBJ2-3	-
TGTGCCTGGAGTGTCGGGTTTGGGGAAAAACTGTTTTTT	CAWSVGFGEKLFF	-	TRBV30	TRBJ1-4	-
TGTGCCAGCAGCTTGCCGACCGGGGAGCTGTTTTTT	CASSLPTGELFF	-	TRBV5-4	TRBJ2-2	once
TGTGCCAGCAGCCCGGCTATTACAGGGGGCGCGGACGGGGAGCTGTTTTTT	CASSPAITGGADGELFF	TRBD1	TRBV4-2	TRBJ2-2	-
TGTGCCAGCTCACTACAGGGTAGAGCTTTCTTT	CASSLQGRAFF	-	TRBV18	TRBJ1-1	-
TGTGCCAGCAGCTTGGGGCACACCGGGGAGCTGTTTTTT	CASSLGHTGELFF	-	TRBV11-3	TRBJ2-2	-
TGTGCCAGCAGTGAGGGCCGGGGGAAGTCACGCTATGGCTACACCTTC	CASSEGRGKSRYGYTF	-	TRBV2	TRBJ1-2	-
TGTGCCAGCAGCCCGGACAGAAGCTATGGCTACACCTTC	CASSPDRSYGYTF	-	TRBV5-4	TRBJ1-2	-
TGTGCCAGCAGCCGTACCGGGACTGTCACAGATACGCAGTATTTT	CASSRTGTVTDTQYF	-	TRBV6-4	TRBJ2-3	-
TGTGCCAGTAGACAGGGGCAATTTAATGAAAAACTGTTTTTT	CASRQGQFNEKLFF	TRBD1	TRBV2	TRBJ1-4	-
TGTGCCAGCAGCAACCCTCCCGGACAGGGTCGATTC	CASSNPPGQGRF	TRBD1	TRBV12-3/TRBV12-4	TRBJ1-2	-
TGTGCCAGCAGCTTGGCCGCCCTGCGGGAGGGCAATGAGCAGTTCTTC	CASSLAALREGNEQFF	TRBD2	TRBV5-4	TRBJ2-1	once